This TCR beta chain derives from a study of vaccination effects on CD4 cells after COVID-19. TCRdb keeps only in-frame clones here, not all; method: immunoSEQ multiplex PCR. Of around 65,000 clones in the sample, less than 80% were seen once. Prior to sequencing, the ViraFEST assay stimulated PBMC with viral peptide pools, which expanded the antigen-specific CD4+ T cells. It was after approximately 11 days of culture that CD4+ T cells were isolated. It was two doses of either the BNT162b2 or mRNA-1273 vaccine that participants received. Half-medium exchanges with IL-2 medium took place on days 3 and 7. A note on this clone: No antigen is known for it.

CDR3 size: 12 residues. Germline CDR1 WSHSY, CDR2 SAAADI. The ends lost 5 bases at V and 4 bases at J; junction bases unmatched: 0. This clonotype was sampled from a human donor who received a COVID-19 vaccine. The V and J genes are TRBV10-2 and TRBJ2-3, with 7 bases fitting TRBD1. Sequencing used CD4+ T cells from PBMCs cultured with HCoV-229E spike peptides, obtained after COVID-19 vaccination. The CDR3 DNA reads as TGCGCCAGCAGTACAGGGGCAGATACGCAGTATTTT. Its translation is CASSTGADTQYF.